This T cell receptor (beta chain) was sequenced during a study of T cell clonality in common variable immunodeficiency. This clone was seen a few times. Its target is unknown. Coverage ceases 3 residues before the CDR3 finishes, and the germline J gene fills in the end. Germline CDR1 and CDR2: SNHLY and FYNNEI. With 3 bases clipped from V and 5 bases from J, the junction kept 2 bases outside the gene matches. This CDR3 contains 13 residues. Equal genomic DNA amounts from CVID and control samples were sequenced. Here immunoSEQ multiplex PCR was the method, and the copy in TCRdb shows in-frame clones only, minus some. Recorded here are about 55,000 clones, none singletons. The study, taken as a whole, reports: What drives increased CVID clonality needs T cell subpopulation sequencing. Common variable immunodeficiency TCR beta sequences reportedly had fewer deletions and N-nucleotide insertions.

The origin of this receptor is a person aged 18 to 75 in good health. The chain links TRBV2 to TRBJ1-2; 8 positions agree with TRBD1. The sequenced sample was peripheral blood mononuclear cells. The CDR3 DNA, read in part, is TGTGCCAGCAGTGACAGGGGGCGATATGGC. This translates into CASSDRGRYG. The full CDR3 sequence reads CASSDRGRYGYTF.